The T cell receptor beta chain described here comes from a study of T-cell memory formation after mild COVID-19 (dated by TCRdb to about 2021). Regarding the research as a whole: Most TCR sequence clusters were specific to one of the two donors. Two young, previously healthy adult volunteers, one female and one male, were included in the cohort. In two donors, T-cell clones that expanded and contracted after mild COVID-19 were followed by sequencing TCRalpha and TCRbeta repertoires longitudinally.

V is trimmed back by 2 bases and J by 0 bases, and the junction contains 11 bases that no gene match accounts for. From the cysteine up to the phenylalanine, the CDR3 has a length of 19 residues. Of the read, only the CDR3 DNA is kept; its 57 bases are in frame from base 1. Looking up the germline V gene yields CDR1 SGDLS and CDR2 YYNGEE. As for this clonotype: Its recognized antigen is unknown. Nothing much larger sits one base from this clone, and base qualities are not available.

PBMCs were isolated by Ficoll-Paque density gradient centrifugation. The instrument was an Illumina NovaSeq 6000. TCRalpha and TCRbeta cDNA libraries were built by 5'RACE with constant-segment primers, adding sample barcodes and unique molecular identifiers. RNA was extracted from every sample with Trizol reagent. Libraries were amplified in two PCR steps, with a second sample barcode and Illumina TruSeq adapters added in the second step. Sequencing of the libraries was done on an Illumina NovaSeq, producing 2 x 150 bp paired-end reads. The study's processing was this. Reads were demultiplexed and collapsed into UMI-guided consensus sequences with migec v1.2.7. Using mixcr v2.1.11, the UMI consensuses were aligned to TRA and TRB V and J templates and assembled into clonotypes. A clonotype was counted as expanded or contracted only when both edgeR and NoisET called the clonotype significant, with the noise models trained on biological replicates. For edgeR calls, the cutoffs were a false discovery rate-adjusted p below 0.01 and a log2 fold-change threshold of 1. As an exploratory analysis of dynamics, max-normalized trajectories of the 1000 most abundant clonotypes were examined by PCA with hierarchical clustering. The CD4 or CD8 phenotype of responding clones was assigned using the separately sequenced CD4+ and CD8+ repertoires. TCRdb took the public reads, trimmed them with fastp at Q25, ran MiXCR for clone calling and kept in-frame beta chains. Each CDR3 protein gets just one entry, which takes the most common genes and DNA from the rows behind it. These V and J calls rely on TCRdb rather than the paper's analysis. A total of a few hundred thousand distinct CDR3 sequences appear in this sample, approximately 15% of them only once. The ten largest make up around 22% of the sample.

Paper-wide results and their limitations: The study covered only a couple of mild cases, and larger cohorts including severe cases with pre-infection samples were considered necessary. Some responding clones were found in pre-infection memory, which suggests that pre-existing cross-reactive memory T cells took part in the SARS-CoV-2 response. Contracting CD4+ clones were located mainly in the CM and EM memory subsets, whereas CD8+ clones were found to be enriched in EMRA. From day 15 to 85, contracting clones showed balanced CD4/CD8 phenotypes, whereas a second wave of clones that expanded from day 15 to 37 leaned towards CD4+. Whether the second-wave clones peaking on day 37 were SARS-CoV-2 specific was not confirmed.

The sequenced sample was PBMCs or a T cell subset sorted from them (not recorded which). The chain joins TRBV9 to TRBJ2-5, with TRBD2 matching 12 junction bases. The receptor was derived from a man between 18 and 29 years old who had mild COVID-19 (a few samples of this study predate the infection). The sample titles of this study are shuffled in the database, so cell type and time point are left out; the donor was told from shared clones. The DNA is as follows: TGTGCCAGCAGCGTCACGACTAGCGGGGGCCCTTGGTACCAAGAGACCCAGTACTTC. Translated, it gives CASSVTTSGGPWYQETQYF.